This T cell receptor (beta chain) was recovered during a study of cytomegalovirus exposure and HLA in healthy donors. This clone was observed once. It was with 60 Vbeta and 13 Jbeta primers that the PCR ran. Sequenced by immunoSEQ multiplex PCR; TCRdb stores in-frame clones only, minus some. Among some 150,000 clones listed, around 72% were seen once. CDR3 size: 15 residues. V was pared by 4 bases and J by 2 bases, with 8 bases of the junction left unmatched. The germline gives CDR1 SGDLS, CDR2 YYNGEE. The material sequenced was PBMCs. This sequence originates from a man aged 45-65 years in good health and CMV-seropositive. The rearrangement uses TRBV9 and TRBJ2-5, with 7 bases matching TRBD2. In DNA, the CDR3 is TGTGCCAGCAGCCCGCGACTAGCCGGGCAAGAGACCCAGTACTTC. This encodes CASSPRLAGQETQYF.